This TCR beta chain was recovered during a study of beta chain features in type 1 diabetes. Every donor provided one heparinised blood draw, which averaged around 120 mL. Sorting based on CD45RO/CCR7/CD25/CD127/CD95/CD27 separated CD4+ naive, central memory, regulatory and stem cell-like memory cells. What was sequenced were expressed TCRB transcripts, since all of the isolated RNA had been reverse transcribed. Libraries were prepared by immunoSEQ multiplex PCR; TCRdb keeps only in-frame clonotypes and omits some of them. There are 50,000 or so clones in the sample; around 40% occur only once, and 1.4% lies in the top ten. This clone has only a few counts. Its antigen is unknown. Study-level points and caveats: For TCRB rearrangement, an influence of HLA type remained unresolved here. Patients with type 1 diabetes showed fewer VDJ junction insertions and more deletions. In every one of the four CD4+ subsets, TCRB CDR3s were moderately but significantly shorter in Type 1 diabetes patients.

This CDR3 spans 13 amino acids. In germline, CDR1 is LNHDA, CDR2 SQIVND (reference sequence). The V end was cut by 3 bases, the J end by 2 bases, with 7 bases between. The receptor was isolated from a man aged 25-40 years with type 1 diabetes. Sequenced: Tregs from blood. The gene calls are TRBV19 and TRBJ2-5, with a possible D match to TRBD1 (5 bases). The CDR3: CASSIRQQETQYF. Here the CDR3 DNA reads TGTGCCAGTAGTATCAGACAGCAAGAGACCCAGTACTTC.